This passage covers 30 T cell receptor beta chains from one sample sequenced in a study of graft-versus-host responses after intestinal transplantation. Assay used: immunoSEQ multiplex PCR; TCRdb lists only in-frame clones, some missing. The sample records approximately 100,000 clones, roughly 86% being singletons. The sequencing here drew on PBMCs, taken 255 days after intestinal transplant. The origin of the receptors is a human patient who received an intestinal transplant, so some T cells may come from the graft donor.

J is TRBJ2-5 and V is TRBV27; 7 nucleotides agree with TRBD2. The CDR3 is 16 amino acids. V dropped 5 bases and J dropped 2; count of bases not matched to a gene: 11. CDR1 is MNHEY and CDR2 is SMNVEV in the germline V gene (reference sequence). The chain's CDR3 is CASSRSQGGFQETQYF. The CDR3 region has the DNA TGTGCCAGCAGTCGATCTCAGGGAGGGTTTCAAGAGACCCAGTACTTC.

The chain recombines TRBV5-1 with TRBJ2-5; D might be TRBD2 (5 bases). Germline-derived CDR1 and CDR2 are SGHRS and YFSETQ. This CDR3 has 14 residues. Deletions cut 4 bases from V and 9 bases from J, with 19 bases between. The chain's CDR3 is CASSLTGEKRAQYF. The CDR3 coding sequence is TGCGCCAGCAGCCTCACCGGGGAGAAAAGGGCCCAGTACTTC.

The chain links TRBV29-1 to TRBJ2-5, with a possible D match to TRBD1 (6 bases). The CDR3 sequence is 14 residues long. From germline, CDR1 is SQVTM and CDR2 ANQGSEA. V was pared by 3 bases and J by 5 bases, with 16 bases between. CDR3 loop: CSVDRTGQLETQYF. The CDR3 nucleotides read TGCAGCGTTGATCGAACAGGACAGTTGGAGACCCAGTACTTC.

The rearrangement links TRBV2 to TRBJ2-5; TRBD1 or TRBD2 may be the D gene (5 bases each). The V gene's germline CDR1 is SNHLY and CDR2 FYNNEI. The CDR3 has 14 amino acids. Trimming stripped 4 bases from V and 2 bases from J, with 11 bases between. CDR3 residues: CASSVERGQETQYF. The DNA for the CDR3 is TGTGCCAGCAGTGTGGAGAGGGGACAAGAGACCCAGTACTTC.

V is TRBV7-2 and J is TRBJ2-1; 7 bases are shared with TRBD2. After removal of 5 bases from V and 0 bases from J, the junction contained 7 bases not matched to a gene. The CDR3 is made up of 16 amino acids. Germline V gene lookup returns CDR1 SGHTA and CDR2 FQGNSA. The CDR3: CASSLSGPYSYNEQFF. The CDR3 region has the DNA TGTGCCAGCAGCCTTAGCGGGCCCTACTCCTACAATGAGCAGTTCTTC.

The chain links TRBV4-1 to TRBJ2-7; D is unresolved. This CDR3 has 15 amino acids. V lost 0 bases and J 5 bases, leaving 14 bases between the germline ends. Germline V gene sequence: CDR1 MGHRA, CDR2 YSYEKL. CDR3 region: CASSQDRTVVNEQYF. For the CDR3, the DNA is TGCGCCAGCAGCCAAGATCGTACGGTGGTCAACGAGCAGTACTTC.

This clone came up once. The chain joins TRBV27 to TRBJ1-4; 10 bases agree with TRBD1. The CDR3 consists of 15 residues. The junction had 1 base not matched to a gene; V was cut back by 4 bases and J by 2 bases. Germline-derived CDR1 and CDR2 are MNHEY and SMNVEV (reference sequence). This CDR3 reads CASSSGQGTNEKLFF. CDR3 in DNA: TGTGCCAGCAGTTCGGGACAGGGGACTAATGAAAAACTGTTTTTT.

This chain uses TRBV30 with TRBJ1-1; D is undetermined. Germline CDR1 reads GTSNPN; CDR2 reads SVGIG (reference sequence). CDR3 length: 12 residues. V gave up 2 bases and J gave up 0 bases, with 4 bases separating them. CDR3 loop: CAWSPLNTEAFF. The CDR3 DNA sequence: TGTGCCTGGAGTCCACTGAACACTGAAGCTTTCTTT.

The chain recombines TRBV9 with TRBJ2-3; TRBD1 aligns across 7 bases. The CDR3 runs to 15 residues. Germline V gene sequence: CDR1 SGDLS, CDR2 YYNGEE. V shed 4 bases and J 2 bases; nucleotides not matched to a gene: 7. The CDR3 DNA sequence: TGTGCCAGCAGCCCGCGGACAGGACCCACAGATACGCAGTATTTT. Residues: CASSPRTGPTDTQYF.

The genes are TRBV29-1 and TRBJ1-2; a possible D gene is TRBD1 (6 bases). Trimming pared 6 bases from V and 8 bases from J, leaving 19 bases between. In germline, CDR1 is SQVTM, CDR2 ANQGSEA. The CDR3 runs 13 residues. The CDR3 loop reads CSVRQPGAYGYTF. In nucleotides, the CDR3 is TGCAGCGTCCGGCAGCCGGGGGCCTACGGCTACACCTTC.

This sequence joins TRBV7-9 and TRBJ1-2; 8 nucleotides match TRBD1. J lost 3 bases, V lost 5 bases, and 5 bases had no gene match. Germline CDR1 SEHNR, CDR2 FQNEAQ (reference sequence). This CDR3 has 14 residues. CDR3 protein: CASSNGQGYYGYTF. DNA for the CDR3: TGTGCCAGCAGCAACGGACAGGGCTACTATGGCTACACCTTC.

J is TRBJ2-3 and V is TRBV10-1; 14 positions agree with TRBD2. Per the germline V gene, CDR1 is WNHNN and CDR2 is SYGVQD (reference sequence). The CDR3 is 16 residues long. The ends lost 6 bases at V and 3 bases at J; junction bases unmatched: 5. The CDR3 nucleotides read TGCGCCAGCAGGCCGACTAGCGGGAGGGGTACAGATACGCAGTATTTT. Translation: CASRPTSGRGTDTQYF.

V is TRBV28 and J is TRBJ1-1; 8 bases map to TRBD1. Unmatched junction bases numbered 7, after V lost 8 bases and J lost 2 bases. Per the germline V gene, CDR1 is MDHEN and CDR2 is SYDVKM. This CDR3 has 14 amino acids. CDR3 DNA sequence: TGTGCCAGCTCCTTGACAGGGGCTAACACTGAAGCTTTCTTT. Amino acids: CASSLTGANTEAFF.

V and J are TRBV28 and TRBJ1-1; D uncertain. The V and J ends lost 6 bases and 0 bases respectively, with 5 bases between them. The germline CDR1 and CDR2 sequences are MDHEN and SYDVKM. The CDR3 runs to 12 residues. DNA of the CDR3: TGTGCCAGCAGAGAGGTGAACACTGAAGCTTTCTTT. Protein product: CASREVNTEAFF.

The J gene is TRBJ2-3, the V gene TRBV5-6; 12 bases match TRBD2. The CDR3 spans 18 residues. CDR1 is SGHDT and CDR2 is YYEEEE in the germline V gene. J was trimmed by 1 base and V by 0 bases; bases with no gene match: 6. The CDR3 DNA follows: TGTGCCAGCAGCTTGGGACTAGCGGGGGCGGCGGGCACAGATACGCAGTATTTT. Protein product: CASSLGLAGAAGTDTQYF.

This chain links TRBV7-8 with TRBJ2-7; TRBD2 agrees at 7 bases. The CDR3 extends over 17 amino acids. The ends lost 1 base at V and 1 base at J; junction bases unmatched: 10. Germline CDR1 and CDR2: SGHVS and FQNEAQ. The CDR3 reads CASSLGVARLASYEQYF. The CDR3 DNA reads as TGTGCCAGCAGCTTAGGGGTTGCGAGACTAGCTTCCTACGAGCAGTACTTC.

In regard to this clone: One junction end does not reproduce the germline sequence, and a read error may be involved. This CDR3 is also generated by other DNA sequences in the sample. The chain is built from TRBV7-3 and TRBJ1-6, with D uncertain. There are 13 residues in the CDR3. The germline CDR1 and CDR2 sequences are SGHTA and FQGTGA. The CDR3 DNA sequence: TGTGCCAGCAGTTTAACTCTGGCTTCACCCCTCCACTTT. The encoded protein is CASSLTLASPLHF.

This chain links TRBV27 with TRBJ1-2, with TRBD1 identical over 10 bases. Germline assignment: CDR1 MNHEY and CDR2 SMNVEV (reference sequence). The CDR3 is made up of 12 amino acids. V trimming: 6 bases; J trimming: 8 bases; junction bases outside the gene matches: 3. In DNA form, the CDR3 reads TGTGCCAGCAGGGGACAGGGGCAAGGCTACACCTTC. Its protein product is CASRGQGQGYTF.

The CDR3 region is CASSYRTPSNQPQHF. CDR3 DNA: TGTGCCAGCAGTTACCGGACACCTAGCAATCAGCCCCAGCATTTT. This chain joins TRBV6-5 and TRBJ1-5, with D perhaps matching TRBD1 (5 bases). Germline V CDR1 and CDR2: MNHEY, SVGAGI. The CDR3 length is 15 residues. The ends were cut back, 2 bases at V and 0 bases at J, with 8 bases in the middle.

The rearrangement joins TRBV5-1 to TRBJ2-7; 7 bases are a match to TRBD1. Germline V CDR1 and CDR2: SGHRS, YFSETQ. V lost 2 bases, J lost 2 bases, and 4 bases stayed unmatched. The CDR3 covers 14 residues. CDR3 nucleotide sequence: TGCGCCAGCAGCTTCCGGACAGGTCCCTACGAGCAGTACTTC. Protein product: CASSFRTGPYEQYF.

This chain uses TRBV5-6 with TRBJ2-2, with D hard to call. Looked up from germline, CDR1 is SGHDT and CDR2 is YYEEEE. The CDR3 length is 14 residues. Trimming removed 0 bases at V and 4 bases at J, with 7 bases between. The CDR3 reads CASSLGGSTGELFF. DNA of the CDR3: TGTGCCAGCAGCTTGGGGGGTAGCACCGGGGAGCTGTTTTTT.

The count of this clone is one. The V and J genes are TRBV7-2 and TRBJ2-2; D uncertain. The V gene lost 2 bases and the J gene lost 4 bases, with 5 bases spanning the gap. The CDR3 runs 13 residues. Germline V gives CDR1 SGHTA, CDR2 FQGNSA. CDR3 loop: CASSLTPTGELFF. Written as DNA, the CDR3 is TGTGCCAGCAGCTTAACCCCCACCGGGGAGCTGTTTTTT.

A single count supports this clone. The DNA for the CDR3 is TGTGCCAGCAGCCAAGACCCAAGTGGCAGCGGGAGGGCCCACGAGCAGTACTTC. It encodes CASSQDPSGSGRAHEQYF. The chain recombines TRBV4-2 with TRBJ2-7; TRBD2 agrees at 10 bases. Germline CDR1 reads LGHNA; CDR2 reads YNFKEQ. After removal of 0 bases from V and 5 bases from J, the junction contained 13 bases not matched to a gene. This CDR3 region has 18 residues.

The chain is built from TRBV29-1 and TRBJ2-6; 9 bases agree with TRBD2. The J segment lost 0 bases and the V segment lost 6 bases, leaving 3 bases of the junction unmatched. This CDR3 is 15 amino acids long. CDR1 and CDR2 from the germline V gene are SQVTM and ANQGSEA. The CDR3 nucleotides are TGCAGCGTGGGGACTAGCAGCTCTGGGGCCAACGTCCTGACTTTC. Translated, it gives CSVGTSSSGANVLTF.

This clone is termed medium-sized. The rearrangement uses TRBV19 and TRBJ1-2; D perhaps matches TRBD1 (5 bases). Per germline, CDR1 LNHDA and CDR2 SQIVND (reference sequence). Trimming pared 5 bases from V and 6 bases from J, leaving 19 bases between. The CDR3 extends over 15 amino acids. CDR3 amino acids: CASSPRGVQRDGYTF. CDR3 nucleotides: TGTGCCAGTAGTCCCCGGGGGGTACAACGGGATGGCTACACCTTC.

The CDR3 loop is CASSHPSGSQETQYF. As DNA, the CDR3 is TGCGCCAGCAGCCACCCTAGCGGGTCCCAAGAGACCCAGTACTTC. The V and J genes are TRBV4-1 and TRBJ2-5, with 8 bases fitting TRBD2. CDR3 length: 15 residues. Germline assignment: CDR1 MGHRA and CDR2 YSYEKL. J gave up 1 base and V 3 bases, and 4 bases lay outside the gene matches.

The chain links TRBV28 to TRBJ1-2; D possibly corresponds to TRBD1 (6 bases). CDR1 is MDHEN and CDR2 is SYDVKM in the germline V gene. V was clipped by 5 bases and J by 7 bases, with 14 bases between them. The CDR3 runs to 13 residues. CDR3 region: CASSGTPPAGYTF. The DNA for the CDR3 is TGTGCCAGCAGTGGGACACCTCCAGCTGGCTACACCTTC.

The sample holds a few counts of this clone. The V and J genes are TRBV11-2 and TRBJ1-2; TRBD1 matches at 7 bases. The CDR3 runs to 13 residues. Germline CDR1 SGHAT, CDR2 FQNNGV. The V segment lost 4 bases and the J segment 4 bases; nucleotides outside the gene matches: 3. The CDR3 reads CASSSGQIYGYTF. DNA of the CDR3: TGTGCCAGCAGCTCGGGACAGATCTATGGCTACACCTTC. Filled out from reference TRBV11-2 and TRBJ1-2, the complete variable domain reads EAGVAQSPRYKIIEKRQSVAFWCNPISGHATLYWYQQILGQGPKLLIQFQNNGVVDDSQLPKDRFSAERLKGVDSTLKIQPAKLEDSAVYLCASSSGQIYGYTFGSGTRLTVV.

J is TRBJ2-7 and V is TRBV5-4, with a tentative D call TRBD1 (5 bases). CDR3 length: 14 amino acids. CDR1 is SGHNT, CDR2 YYREEE, per germline (reference sequence). V was trimmed by 4 bases and J by 3 bases, leaving 14 bases between them. The CDR3, as DNA: TGTGCCAGCAGCCGCAACCTAGGGGACTACGAGCAGTACTTC. Protein: CASSRNLGDYEQYF. The full variable domain, completed using reference TRBV5-4 and TRBJ2-7, is ETGVTQSPTHLIKTRGQQVTLRCSSQSGHNTVSWYQQALGQGPQFIFQYYREEENGRGNFPPRFSGLQFPNYSSELNVNALELDDSALYLCASSRNLGDYEQYFGPGTRLTVT.

This clone occurred once. CDR3 nucleotides: TGTGCCAGCAGTTTCCCCGGACTAGCGATATACGAGCAGTACTTC. Its translation: CASSFPGLAIYEQYF. The genes are TRBV28 and TRBJ2-7; the match to TRBD2 covers 9 bases. V lost 3 bases to trimming and J lost 4 bases; unmatched junction nucleotides: 7. The V gene's germline CDR1 is MDHEN and CDR2 SYDVKM. This CDR3 comprises 15 residues.